This section outlines one T cell receptor beta chain sequence together with its context. Original handling: Amplified reference gene primers provided the basis for estimating nucleated cell counts. The method was immunoSEQ multiplex PCR; TCRdb's version includes in-frame clones alone and lacks a portion of them. The V and J calls and clone size are taken from that table; D and trimming were inferred from the DNA. Altogether roughly 87,000 clones are present, more than 70% being singletons, with the ten largest covering 13% to 15%. These data originate in a study of blood T cell repertoires in COVID-19. Study-wide background: COVID-19 samples collected from the United States, Italy and Spain covered acute and convalescent phases.

CDR1 SGHRS and CDR2 YFSETQ come from the germline V gene. The CDR3 is made up of 15 amino acids. V lost 3 bases to trimming and J lost 1 base; unmatched junction nucleotides: 6. This chain links TRBV5-1 with TRBJ1-1, with TRBD1 matching over 7 bases. Sequencing used peripheral blood. The receptor was derived from a woman of 80 years or more with acute or convalescent COVID-19. CDR3: CASSSPRGRNTEAFF. As DNA, the CDR3 is TGCGCCAGCAGCTCCCCAAGGGGGCGGAACACTGAAGCTTTCTTT. Together with reference TRBV5-1 and TRBJ1-1, the CDR3 gives the full variable domain: KAGVTQTPRYLIKTRGQQVTLSCSPISGHRSVSWYQQTPGQGLQFLFEYFSETQRNKGNFPGRFSGRQFSNSRSEMNVSTLELGDSALYLCASSSPRGRNTEAFFGQGTRLTVV.